Listed below are T cell receptor beta chains from one sample, sequenced in a study of T-cell memory formation after mild COVID-19. TCRdb fed the 5' RACE reads into MiXCR, producing one record per CDR3 protein. The sample includes 300,000 to 350,000 distinct CDR3 sequences, around an eighth seen only once; the top ten take roughly 23%. Sequenced: PBMCs or a T cell subset sorted from them (not recorded which). These receptors came from a man aged 18 to 30 who had mild COVID-19 (a few samples of this study predate the infection). Cell type and time point are not known. CDR3s include the opening cysteine and the closing phenylalanine or tryptophan. D genes are given only for firm matches. Size is omitted from some rows. Given values are once, few, many or a class for expanded clones.

j_call v_call d_call clone_size cdr3_nt cdr3_aa
TRBJ2-5 TRBV7-2 TRBD2 - TGTGCCAGCAGCTTAAATAGCGGGTTCGAGACCCAGTACTTC CASSLNSGFETQYF
TRBJ1-2 TRBV9 - - TGTGCCAGCAGCGCTGGGGGGCCGACAGCCTATGGCTACACCTTC CASSAGGPTAYGYTF
TRBJ1-6 TRBV11-2 TRBD1 - TGTGCCAGCAGCCCACTCGACAGGGATAATTCACCCCTCCACTTT CASSPLDRDNSPLHF
TRBJ2-3 TRBV6-1 - - TGTGCCAGCAGTGCGGGTCTCAGCACAGATACGCAGTATTTT CASSAGLSTDTQYF
TRBJ1-2 TRBV5-5 - - TGTGCCAGCAGCTTTGAGCCGGGGGTGGACTATGGCTACACCTTC CASSFEPGVDYGYTF
TRBJ1-5 TRBV3-1 - once TGTGCCAGCAGCCAAGGGGCAGCGCAGGAGCCCCAGCATTTT CASSQGAAQEPQHF
TRBJ1-4 TRBV5-1 - few TGCGCCAGCAGCGGTCGAAGTGGCGGGAATGAAAAACTGTTTTTT CASSGRSGGNEKLFF
TRBJ2-5 TRBV21-1 - - TGTGCCAGCAGGTCCCCGGGGTTGGGGACAGGGGACGAAGAGACCCAGTACTTC CASRSPGLGTGDEETQYF
TRBJ2-5 TRBV7-6 TRBD2 few TGTGCCAGCAGCCCACAGCGGGTAGCGGGGGCGACCCAGTACTTC CASSPQRVAGATQYF
TRBJ2-5 TRBV5-6 - - TGTGCCAGCAGCTTGACTAGGCGTCCCGAGACCCAGTACTTC CASSLTRRPETQYF
TRBJ2-1 TRBV5-4 - few TGTGCCAGCAGCTCTAGCTCCCGGGAGCAGTTCTTC CASSSSSREQFF
TRBJ1-2 TRBV12-3/TRBV12-4 - many TGTGCCAGCAGTTTAGGAGGCGATGGCTACACCTTC CASSLGGDGYTF
TRBJ2-1 TRBV9 TRBD1 few TGTGCCAGCAGCCAATATGGGACAGACAACAATGAGCAGTTCTTC CASSQYGTDNNEQFF
TRBJ1-6 TRBV11-2 TRBD1 - TGTGCCAGCAGCTTAGCGGGGACAGTCAAGGATTCACCCCTCCACTTT CASSLAGTVKDSPLHF
TRBJ1-4 TRBV12-3/TRBV12-4 - - TGTGCCAGCGGGGCGGTTTGGGTGAATGAAAAACTGTTTTTT CASGAVWVNEKLFF
TRBJ2-1 TRBV5-1 TRBD2 many TGCGCCAGCAGCGCCCTAGCGGGGGGGGGCAATGAGCAGTTCTTC CASSALAGGGNEQFF
TRBJ2-1 TRBV10-3 - many TGTGCCATCAGTGAAGGGTATCGTGAGCAGTTCTTC CAISEGYREQFF